The 20 T cell receptor beta chains reported below all come from one sample, sequenced in a study of cytomegalovirus exposure and HLA in healthy donors. Researchers ran the PCR with 60 Vbeta and 13 Jbeta primers. TCRdb's table, derived via immunoSEQ multiplex PCR, lists solely in-frame clones and lacks some. Of over 200,000 clones in the sample, 70% to 90% were seen once. The sequencing input was PBMCs. The receptor source for this set is a human donor in good health.

Only one count was recorded for this clone. The chain combines TRBV7-2 with TRBJ2-3; TRBD2 aligns across 8 bases. The CDR3 contains 14 residues. Germline V gene data show CDR1 as SGHTA and CDR2 as FQGNSA. Trimming took 5 bases from V and 6 from J; bases not matched to a gene: 7. CDR3 residues: CASSPPGGVDTQYF. CDR3 coding DNA: TGTGCCAGCAGCCCTCCCGGGGGGGTGGATACGCAGTATTTT.

CDR3 amino acids: CASSQNRILLNGYTF. The CDR3 DNA reads TGTGCCAGCAGTCAGAACAGGATCTTACTGAATGGCTACACCTTC. This chain links TRBV6-5 with TRBJ1-2; D is perhaps TRBD1 (5 bases). The CDR3 runs 15 residues. The germline gives CDR1 MNHEY, CDR2 SVGAGI. Trimming stripped 5 bases from V and 6 bases from J, with 19 bases between.

The chain employs TRBV28 and TRBJ1-1; a possible D gene is TRBD1 (5 bases). V lost 6 bases and J 1 base, leaving 9 bases between the germline ends. The CDR3 is 13 residues long. Germline lookup yields CDR1 MDHEN and CDR2 SYDVKM. CDR3 sequence: CASRDTGNTEAFF. The CDR3, as DNA: TGTGCCAGCAGGGACACAGGGAACACTGAAGCTTTCTTT.

J is TRBJ1-1 and V is TRBV4-1; D remains ambiguous. The germline V and J ends were trimmed by 0 bases and 10 bases, with 18 bases remaining between them. Per the germline V gene, CDR1 is MGHRA and CDR2 is YSYEKL. The CDR3 spans 15 residues. CDR3: CASSQDYPPGVAAFF. The CDR3 DNA follows: TGCGCCAGCAGCCAAGATTATCCTCCCGGGGTGGCAGCTTTCTTT.

V is TRBV11-2 and J is TRBJ1-1; tentatively, D is TRBD1 (6 bases). Germline V gene lookup returns CDR1 SGHAT and CDR2 FQNNGV. The CDR3 is 14 amino acids. V was trimmed by 5 bases and J by 4 bases, leaving 14 bases between them. CDR3 DNA: TGTGCCAGCAGCATACAGGGCGGGCCCACTGAAGCTTTCTTT. This gives the protein CASSIQGGPTEAFF. Based on the CDR3 plus reference TRBV11-2 and TRBJ1-1, the full variable domain is EAGVAQSPRYKIIEKRQSVAFWCNPISGHATLYWYQQILGQGPKLLIQFQNNGVVDDSQLPKDRFSAERLKGVDSTLKIQPAKLEDSAVYLCASSIQGGPTEAFFGQGTRLTVV.

The V and J genes are TRBV4-1 and TRBJ2-3, with TRBD2 matching 9 bases. V was pared by 2 bases and J by 0 bases, with 18 bases of the junction left unmatched. Germline V gene lookup returns CDR1 MGHRA and CDR2 YSYEKL. This CDR3 is built from 21 residues. DNA for the CDR3: TGCGCCAGCAGCCAACCCTCCACGGGGCTAGCGGGGTTATCTAGCACAGATACGCAGTATTTT. Protein product: CASSQPSTGLAGLSSTDTQYF.

CDR3: CASSEYRGGQGGSGYTF. The CDR3 bases are TGTGCCAGCAGTGAATATCGCGGGGGACAGGGCGGCTCTGGCTACACCTTC. The gene calls are TRBV25-1 and TRBJ1-2, with 9 bases aligning to TRBD1. Germline V lookup: CDR1 MGHDK, CDR2 SYGVNS. This CDR3 is 17 amino acids long. J lost 7 bases, V lost 0 bases, and 12 bases had no gene match.

The chain carries TRBV6-5 and TRBJ2-7; D call uncertain. The length of the CDR3 is 15 residues. CDR1 MNHEY and CDR2 SVGAGI come from the germline V gene. Deletions cut 0 bases from V and 5 bases from J, with 14 bases between. This CDR3 reads CASSYSDSVSNEQYF. CDR3 sequence (DNA): TGTGCCAGCAGTTACTCCGATTCGGTCTCTAACGAGCAGTACTTC.

The rearrangement joins TRBV6-5 to TRBJ1-1, with 9 bases that match TRBD1. The CDR3 is made up of 15 amino acids. Germline V CDR1 and CDR2: MNHEY, SVGAGI. After removal of 0 bases from V and 4 bases from J, the junction contained 3 bases not matched to a gene. CDR3 in amino acids: CASSYSRTGATEAFF. CDR3 bases: TGTGCCAGCAGTTACTCGAGGACAGGGGCCACTGAAGCTTTCTTT.

The rearrangement joins TRBV29-1 to TRBJ2-4, with D possibly TRBD2 on 6 matching bases. V lost 3 bases to trimming and J lost 2 bases, with 8 bases between them. From germline, CDR1 is SQVTM and CDR2 ANQGSEA. The CDR3 consists of 13 residues. This CDR3 reads CSVDGGTKNIQYF. CDR3 nucleotide sequence: TGCAGCGTTGACGGGGGTACCAAAAACATTCAGTACTTC.

This clone appeared a single time. The rearrangement joins TRBV9 to TRBJ1-5; D is perhaps TRBD1 (5 bases). This CDR3 has 14 amino acids. V was trimmed by 3 bases and J by 5 bases, leaving 12 bases between them. Germline CDR1 reads SGDLS; CDR2 reads YYNGEE. CDR3 residues: CASSATVSYQPQHF. The DNA of the CDR3 is TGTGCCAGCAGCGCGACAGTTTCTTATCAGCCCCAGCATTTT.

The J gene is TRBJ1-3, the V gene TRBV6-6; TRBD1 matches at 7 bases. Trimming removed 7 bases from V and 6 bases from J; junction bases left unmatched: 9. The CDR3 length is 14 residues. CDR1 and CDR2 (germline): MNHNY, SVGAGI (reference sequence). CDR3 coding DNA: TGTGCCAGCAATTCAGACAGGGTGGCAAACACCATATATTTT. Its protein product is CASNSDRVANTIYF.

The V gene is TRBV7-8, the J gene TRBJ2-5, with 8 bases identical to TRBD1. Unmatched junction bases numbered 7, after V lost 5 bases and J lost 5 bases. The CDR3 runs to 14 residues. Germline-derived CDR1 and CDR2 are SGHVS and FQNEAQ. As DNA, the CDR3 is TGTGCCAGCAGCCCGGACAGGGTCTGGGAGACCCAGTACTTC. Its protein is CASSPDRVWETQYF.

The V and J genes are TRBV18 and TRBJ2-1; no definite D call. The CDR3 sequence is 15 residues long. Trimming shortened V by 2 bases and J by 4 bases, and 12 bases separated the two germline ends. Looked up from germline, CDR1 is KGHSH and CDR2 is LQKENI. CDR3 protein: CASSPVKLRYNEQFF. The CDR3, as DNA: TGTGCCAGCTCACCAGTCAAATTACGGTACAATGAGCAGTTCTTC.

The chain links TRBV19 to TRBJ2-2; TRBD2 matches 10 bases. The CDR3 covers 17 residues. Germline V lookup: CDR1 LNHDA, CDR2 SQIVND (reference sequence). V gave up 2 bases and J gave up 4 bases; unmatched junction bases: 7. In DNA form, the CDR3 reads TGTGCCAGTAGTATAATTCGCGCTAGCGGGAGCACCGGGGAGCTGTTTTTT. It specifies CASSIIRASGSTGELFF.

The CDR3 nucleotides read TGTGCCATCAGGGACAGGGGCAAGGACGAGCAGTACTTC. Translating it yields CAIRDRGKDEQYF. This chain joins TRBV10-3 and TRBJ2-7; 9 nucleotides agree with TRBD1. V dropped 6 bases and J dropped 5; count of bases not matched to a gene: 5. The CDR3 consists of 13 residues. The germline CDR1 and CDR2 sequences are ENHRY and SYGVKD.

The chain uses TRBV7-9 and TRBJ1-1; D is ambiguous. Trimming cost V 8 bases and J 0 bases, with 13 bases left between them. Germline CDR1 SEHNR, CDR2 FQNEAQ (reference sequence). CDR3 length: 14 amino acids. CDR3 region: CASHDYGMNTEAFF. CDR3 bases: TGTGCCAGCCACGACTACGGCATGAACACTGAAGCTTTCTTT.

The V call is TRBV2, the J call TRBJ2-7, with D perhaps matching TRBD1 (6 bases). Germline assignment: CDR1 SNHLY and CDR2 FYNNEI. This CDR3 has 15 amino acids. V lost 6 bases and J lost 2, with 17 bases in between. The CDR3 here is CASRDGQFPTYEQYF. In nucleotides, the CDR3 is TGTGCCAGCAGGGATGGACAGTTTCCCACCTACGAGCAGTACTTC.

Regarding this clone: Other nucleotide sequences from this sample produce the same CDR3. This chain links TRBV15 with TRBJ2-3, with D tentatively TRBD2 (5 bases). Germline CDR1 and CDR2: LNHNV and YYDKDF (reference sequence). V was cut by 1 base and J by 3 bases, with 14 bases left in between. The CDR3 contains 16 residues. Here the CDR3 DNA reads TGTGCCACCAGCAGAGTGGGAGCCAGGAATACAGATACGCAGTATTTT. It codes for CATSRVGARNTDTQYF.

V gene TRBV4-2 combines with J gene TRBJ2-1; 14 positions agree with TRBD2. The germline CDR1 and CDR2 sequences are LGHNA and YNFKEQ. The CDR3 consists of 17 residues. V lost 0 bases and J lost 6; bases outside the gene matches: 4. The CDR3 is CASSQEYGTSGSNEQFF. CDR3 coding DNA: TGTGCCAGCAGCCAAGAATACGGGACTAGCGGGAGCAATGAGCAGTTCTTC.